The 23 T cell receptor beta chains reported below all come from one sample, sequenced in a study of blood T cell repertoires in COVID-19. The data were produced by immunoSEQ multiplex PCR, yet TCRdb's version contains in-frame clones alone and is incomplete. The data contain fewer than 200,000 clones, 79% of them singletons. Material for sequencing was peripheral blood. These receptors were obtained from a woman aged 60-75 years with COVID-19, enrolled during active disease.

This clone was picked up a small number of times. This specimen includes other DNA sequences encoding the same CDR3. The CDR3 here is CASSVAVNTEAFF. In nucleotides, the CDR3 is TGTGCCAGCAGCGTAGCAGTGAACACTGAAGCTTTCTTT. This chain uses TRBV9 with TRBJ1-1; D ambiguous. Per the germline V gene, CDR1 is SGDLS and CDR2 is YYNGEE. The CDR3 is made up of 13 amino acids. V was cut by 0 bases and J by 0 bases, with 3 bases left in between.

V and J are TRBV11-2 and TRBJ2-5, with 9 bases that match TRBD2. The CDR3 spans 17 residues. Germline values: CDR1 SGHAT, CDR2 FQNNGV. The trim removed 5 bases at V and 10 bases at J, leaving 20 bases unmatched. The CDR3 region has the DNA TGTGCCAGCAGCCGGAGAGGAGCGGGGGGCTCAGAGTCGGTCCAGTACTTC. This codes for CASSRRGAGGSESVQYF.

The chain links TRBV18 to TRBJ1-5; possible D gene TRBD1, 6 bases. Looked up from germline, CDR1 is KGHSH and CDR2 is LQKENI. Trimming took off 3 bases at V and 9 bases at J, with 15 bases between the two ends. This CDR3 has 14 residues. The chain's CDR3 is CASSPTAGERPQHF. The CDR3 bases are TGTGCCAGCTCACCTACAGCAGGGGAACGGCCCCAGCATTTT.

This clone was found a few times. The genes are TRBV6-4 and TRBJ1-4; D is ambiguous. Germline loops: CDR1 MRHNA, CDR2 SNTAGT. V was clipped by 8 bases and J by 8 bases, with 30 bases between them. The CDR3 runs to 18 residues. CDR3 bases: TGTGCCAGCTTGACTAAAGGACCAGTAGTAAGGGAGCGGGAAAAACTGTTTTTT. Its protein is CASLTKGPVVREREKLFF.

V usage is TRBV7-2 and J usage is TRBJ2-2, with TRBD2 identical over 12 bases. Germline V gene lookup returns CDR1 SGHTA and CDR2 FQGNSA. The V and J ends lost 1 base and 3 bases, in that order; junction bases with no gene match: 3. The CDR3 spans 17 residues. The CDR3 loop reads CASSLVGTSGYTGELFF. DNA for the CDR3: TGTGCCAGCAGCTTAGTAGGGACTAGCGGGTACACCGGGGAGCTGTTTTTT.

V and J are TRBV5-6 and TRBJ2-4, with a weak D call TRBD2 (6 bases). Trimming took 4 bases from V and 10 from J, leaving 12 bases between them. This CDR3 is 12 amino acids long. Germline V gene sequence: CDR1 SGHDT, CDR2 YYEEEE. CDR3 nucleotides: TGTGCCAGCAGCAAGCCACGGGGGATTCAGTACTTC. As protein: CASSKPRGIQYF.

The chain uses TRBV2 and TRBJ1-2, with 7 bases fitting TRBD1. This CDR3 comprises 13 residues. Germline V gene data show CDR1 as SNHLY and CDR2 as FYNNEI. J was trimmed by 8 bases and V by 7 bases; bases with no gene match: 10. Here the CDR3 DNA reads TGTGCCAGCACCGACCTCAGGGGGTACGGCTACACCTTC. This sequence encodes CASTDLRGYGYTF. The full variable domain, in which reference TRBV2 and TRBJ1-2 provide the parts outside the CDR3, is EPEVTQTPSHQVTQMGQEVILRCVPISNHLYFYWYRQILGQKVEFLVSFYNNEISEKSEIFDDQFSVERPDGSNFTLKIRSTKLEDSAMYFCASTDLRGYGYTFGSGTRLTVV.

The CDR3 loop reads CSVDLPSTDTQYF. Here the CDR3 DNA reads TGCAGCGTTGATCTACCTTCCACAGATACGCAGTATTTT. The chain is built from TRBV29-1 and TRBJ2-3; D not certain. The CDR3 runs to 13 residues. In germline, CDR1 is SQVTM, CDR2 ANQGSEA. V dropped 3 bases and J dropped 2 bases, with 9 bases sitting between them.

The chain employs TRBV18 and TRBJ2-2; 8 nucleotides agree with TRBD2. J gave up 5 bases and V 3 bases, and 8 bases lay outside the gene matches. CDR3 length: 16 residues. CDR1 is KGHSH and CDR2 is LQKENI in the germline V gene. Here the CDR3 DNA reads TGTGCCAGCTCACCCGGGGGGGGCCGATGGACCGGGGAGCTGTTTTTT. Translating gives CASSPGGGRWTGELFF.

This clone was detected once. The chain employs TRBV30 and TRBJ1-5; TRBD1 agrees at 9 bases. After removal of 3 bases from V and 6 bases from J, the junction contained 6 bases not matched to a gene. Germline lookup yields CDR1 GTSNPN and CDR2 SVGIG (reference sequence). The CDR3 is 14 amino acids. The CDR3 DNA sequence: TGTGCCTGGAGCCCCGGGACAGGGAGTCAGCCCCAGCATTTT. This sequence encodes CAWSPGTGSQPQHF.

This clone was seen only a few times. V gene TRBV7-2 combines with J gene TRBJ2-2, with a weak D call TRBD1 (6 bases). Between the trimmed V and J ends, which lost 1 base and 9 bases, there was a span of 12 bases. There are 14 residues in the CDR3. From germline, CDR1 is SGHTA and CDR2 FQGNSA. The chain's CDR3 is CASSLVGTTRELFF. The CDR3 DNA sequence: TGTGCCAGCAGCTTAGTCGGGACAACCCGGGAGCTGTTTTTT.

The chain couples TRBV10-2 to TRBJ1-6; 7 bases map to TRBD1. Trimming removed 8 bases from V and 16 bases from J; junction bases left unmatched: 14. Germline loops: CDR1 WSHSY, CDR2 SAAADI. This CDR3 region has 13 residues. As DNA, the CDR3 is TGCGCCAGCTCCCTTGACAGGGATACCTCACTCCACTTT. It codes for CASSLDRDTSLHF.

The chain recombines TRBV2 with TRBJ1-5, with D possibly being TRBD1 (6 bases). CDR3 length: 15 amino acids. Per the germline V gene, CDR1 is SNHLY and CDR2 is FYNNEI. V was trimmed by 2 bases and J by 8 bases, leaving 16 bases between them. The CDR3 here is CASSESSGGSEPQHF. DNA of the CDR3: TGTGCCAGCAGTGAATCCTCGGGGGGCTCAGAGCCCCAGCATTTT.

On this clone itself: Other DNA sequences in this specimen translate into the identical CDR3. The CDR3 nucleotides read TGTGCCAGCAGCGCCAGGGACAGGGGGGGAGAGACCCAGTACTTC. Its translation is CASSARDRGGETQYF. This chain uses TRBV5-4 with TRBJ2-5, with TRBD1 matching 11 bases. This CDR3 has 15 amino acids. Germline lookup yields CDR1 SGHNT and CDR2 YYREEE (reference sequence). The J segment lost 4 bases and the V segment lost 4 bases, leaving 6 bases of the junction unmatched. The variable domain in full, completed from reference TRBV5-4 and TRBJ2-5, reads ETGVTQSPTHLIKTRGQQVTLRCSSQSGHNTVSWYQQALGQGPQFIFQYYREEENGRGNFPPRFSGLQFPNYSSELNVNALELDDSALYLCASSARDRGGETQYFGPGTRLLVL.

The rearrangement links TRBV19 to TRBJ1-2; 12 bases agree with TRBD1. The V gene end was trimmed by 4 bases and the J gene end by 0 bases; junction bases not matched to a gene: 9. There are 18 residues in the CDR3. Germline CDR1 and CDR2: LNHDA and SQIVND (reference sequence). The CDR3 reads CASSNLGTGGEANYGYTF. The DNA of the CDR3 is TGTGCCAGTAGTAACCTCGGGACAGGGGGCGAAGCTAACTATGGCTACACCTTC.

The V gene is TRBV7-9, the J gene TRBJ2-3; TRBD1 aligns across 10 bases. The ends lost 1 base at V and 9 bases at J; junction bases unmatched: 7. The germline V gene encodes CDR1 SEHNR and CDR2 FQNEAQ (reference sequence). The length of the CDR3 is 15 residues. As DNA, the CDR3 is TGTGCCAGCAGCTTAGGACAGGGGGCAGTAGGCACGCAGTATTTT. It codes for CASSLGQGAVGTQYF.

The rearrangement joins TRBV7-6 to TRBJ1-2; D perhaps matches TRBD1 (6 bases). This CDR3 has 14 amino acids. The V end lost 4 bases, the J end lost 6 bases, and 15 bases lay between the germline ends. CDR1 SGHVS and CDR2 FNYEAQ come from the germline V gene. The CDR3 nucleotides read TGTGCCAGCAGCTCGGCCGGGACATCGGATGGCTACACCTTC. Its protein is CASSSAGTSDGYTF.

This clone was observed a few times. The gene calls are TRBV9 and TRBJ2-1, with D tentatively TRBD2 (6 bases). The CDR3 extends over 14 amino acids. The ends were cut back, 3 bases at V and 0 bases at J, with 7 bases in the middle. Looked up from germline, CDR1 is SGDLS and CDR2 is YYNGEE. The CDR3 spells CASSGGTSYNEQFF. The DNA for the CDR3 is TGTGCCAGCAGCGGCGGGACCTCCTACAATGAGCAGTTCTTC.

This rearrangement joins TRBV28 to TRBJ2-7; TRBD1 matches 7 bases. Per germline, CDR1 MDHEN and CDR2 SYDVKM. The CDR3 runs to 16 residues. Trimming took 6 bases from V and 4 from J; bases not matched to a gene: 15. The CDR3 here is CASSYQTGALGYEQYF. CDR3 coding DNA: TGTGCCAGCAGCTATCAAACAGGGGCGCTCGGTTACGAGCAGTACTTC.

The CDR3 region has the DNA TGTGCCAGCAGCATAGCAGCATCGGGACAGGGGTACGAGCAGTACGTC. Translating it yields CASSIAASGQGYEQYV. This chain links TRBV7-6 with TRBJ2-7; 10 nucleotides match TRBD1. The germline V gene has CDR1 SGHVS and CDR2 FNYEAQ. The CDR3 sequence is 16 residues long.

This chain connects TRBV11-2 to TRBJ2-2; D may be TRBD1 (6 bases). V gave up 7 bases and J gave up 5 bases, with 20 bases separating them. This CDR3 spans 16 amino acids. Per the germline V gene, CDR1 is SGHAT and CDR2 is FQNNGV. This CDR3 reads CASTPTGIRVTGELFF. Here the CDR3 DNA reads TGTGCCAGCACCCCTACAGGGATAAGGGTTACCGGGGAGCTGTTTTTT.

This clone was counted a few times. The V and J genes are TRBV30 and TRBJ1-2; TRBD1 aligns across 10 bases. Germline V CDR1 and CDR2: GTSNPN, SVGIG (reference sequence). With 8 bases clipped from V and 7 bases from J, the junction kept 7 bases outside the gene matches. This CDR3 region has 12 residues. The CDR3 coding sequence is TGTGCCCGGGGACAGGGGCTCCTTGGCTACACCTTC. Encoded protein: CARGQGLLGYTF.

The chain couples TRBV2 to TRBJ2-5; the match to TRBD2 covers 13 bases. CDR3 length: 17 amino acids. The V gene end was trimmed by 6 bases and the J gene end by 2 bases; junction bases not matched to a gene: 9. The germline gives CDR1 SNHLY, CDR2 FYNNEI. CDR3 sequence: CASSEPWTSGGQETQYF. CDR3 nucleotide sequence: TGTGCCAGCAGCGAACCTTGGACTAGCGGGGGACAAGAGACCCAGTACTTC.